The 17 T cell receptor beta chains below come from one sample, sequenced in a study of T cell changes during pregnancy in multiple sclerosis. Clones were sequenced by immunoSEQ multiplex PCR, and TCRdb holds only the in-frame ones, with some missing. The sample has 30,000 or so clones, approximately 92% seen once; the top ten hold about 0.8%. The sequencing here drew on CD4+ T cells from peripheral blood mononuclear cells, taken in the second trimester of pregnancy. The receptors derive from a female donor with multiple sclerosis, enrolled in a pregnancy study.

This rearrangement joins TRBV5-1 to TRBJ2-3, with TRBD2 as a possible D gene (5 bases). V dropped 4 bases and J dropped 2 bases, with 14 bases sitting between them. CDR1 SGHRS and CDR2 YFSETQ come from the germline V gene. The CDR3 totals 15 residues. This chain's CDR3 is CASSKRTGHTDTQYF. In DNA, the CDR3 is TGCGCCAGCAGCAAGCGGACTGGCCACACAGATACGCAGTATTTT.

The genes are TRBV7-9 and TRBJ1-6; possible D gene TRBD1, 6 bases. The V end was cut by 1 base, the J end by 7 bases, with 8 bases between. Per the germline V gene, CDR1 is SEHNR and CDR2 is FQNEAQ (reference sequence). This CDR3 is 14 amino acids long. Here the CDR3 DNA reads TGTGCCAGCAGCTTAGGGGGGCACAATTCACCCCTCCACTTT. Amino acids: CASSLGGHNSPLHF. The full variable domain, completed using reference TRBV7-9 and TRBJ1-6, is DTGVSQNPRHKITKRGQNVTFRCDPISEHNRLYWYRQTLGQGPEFLTYFQNEAQLEKSRLLSDRFSAERPKGSFSTLEIQRTEQGDSAMYLCASSLGGHNSPLHFGNGTRLTVT.

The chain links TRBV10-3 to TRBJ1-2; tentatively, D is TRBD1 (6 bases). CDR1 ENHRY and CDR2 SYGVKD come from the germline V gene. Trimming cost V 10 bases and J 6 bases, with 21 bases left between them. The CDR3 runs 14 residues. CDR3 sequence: CATLKDGQINGYTF. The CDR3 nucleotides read TGTGCCACACTTAAAGACGGACAGATAAATGGCTACACCTTC.

In nucleotides, the CDR3 is TGTGCCAGCTCCTTTCGCCGGGGTGGAGGGACCGGGGAGCTGTTTTTT. It specifies CASSFRRGGGTGELFF. This chain connects TRBV2 to TRBJ2-2, with D possibly being TRBD2 (6 bases). Between the trimmed V and J ends, which lost 8 bases and 5 bases, there was a span of 21 bases. Germline V gene data show CDR1 as SNHLY and CDR2 as FYNNEI. The CDR3 is made up of 16 amino acids. Supplemented by reference TRBV2 and TRBJ2-2, the full variable domain reads EPEVTQTPSHQVTQMGQEVILRCVPISNHLYFYWYRQILGQKVEFLVSFYNNEISEKSEIFDDQFSVERPDGSNFTLKIRSTKLEDSAMYFCASSFRRGGGTGELFFGEGSRLTVL.

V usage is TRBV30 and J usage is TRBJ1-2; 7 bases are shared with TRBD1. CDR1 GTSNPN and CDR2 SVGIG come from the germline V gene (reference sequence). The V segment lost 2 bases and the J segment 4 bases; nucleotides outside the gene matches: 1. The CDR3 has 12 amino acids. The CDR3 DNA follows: TGTGCCTGGAGTCGGGACAGCTATGGCTACACCTTC. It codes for CAWSRDSYGYTF.

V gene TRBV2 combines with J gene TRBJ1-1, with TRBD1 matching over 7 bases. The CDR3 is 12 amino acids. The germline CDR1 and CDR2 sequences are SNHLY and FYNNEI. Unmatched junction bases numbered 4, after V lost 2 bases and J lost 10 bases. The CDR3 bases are TGTGCCAGCAGTGAATCAGCAGGGGGAGCTTTCTTT. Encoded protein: CASSESAGGAFF.

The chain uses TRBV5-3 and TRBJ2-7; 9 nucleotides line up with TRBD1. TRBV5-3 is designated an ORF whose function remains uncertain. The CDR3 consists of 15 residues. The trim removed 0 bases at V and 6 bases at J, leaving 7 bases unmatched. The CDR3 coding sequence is TGTGCCAGAAGCTTGGCGTACAGGGGGCGGCGCGAGCAGTACTTC. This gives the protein CARSLAYRGRREQYF.

The CDR3 DNA is TGTGCCTGGAGTCCCGGACTAGCGGGGTACAATGAGCAGTTCTTC. It translates to CAWSPGLAGYNEQFF. V and J are TRBV30 and TRBJ2-1; 12 nucleotides line up with TRBD2. Germline CDR1 GTSNPN, CDR2 SVGIG (reference sequence). There are 15 residues in the CDR3. With 2 bases clipped from V and 4 bases from J, the junction kept 3 bases outside the gene matches.

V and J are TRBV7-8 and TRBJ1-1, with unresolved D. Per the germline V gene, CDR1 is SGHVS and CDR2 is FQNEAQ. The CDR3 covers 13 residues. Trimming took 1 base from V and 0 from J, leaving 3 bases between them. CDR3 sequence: CASSLELNTEAFF. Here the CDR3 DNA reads TGTGCCAGCAGCTTAGAGCTGAACACTGAAGCTTTCTTT.

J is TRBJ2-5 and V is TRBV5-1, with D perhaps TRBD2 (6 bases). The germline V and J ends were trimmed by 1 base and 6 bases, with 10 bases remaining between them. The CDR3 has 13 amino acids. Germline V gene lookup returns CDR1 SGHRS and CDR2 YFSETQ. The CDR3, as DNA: TGCGCCAGCAGCTTGTTGGCGGGGCAGACCCAGTACTTC. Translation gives CASSLLAGQTQYF. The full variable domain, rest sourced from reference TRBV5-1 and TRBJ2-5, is KAGVTQTPRYLIKTRGQQVTLSCSPISGHRSVSWYQQTPGQGLQFLFEYFSETQRNKGNFPGRFSGRQFSNSRSEMNVSTLELGDSALYLCASSLLAGQTQYFGPGTRLLVL.

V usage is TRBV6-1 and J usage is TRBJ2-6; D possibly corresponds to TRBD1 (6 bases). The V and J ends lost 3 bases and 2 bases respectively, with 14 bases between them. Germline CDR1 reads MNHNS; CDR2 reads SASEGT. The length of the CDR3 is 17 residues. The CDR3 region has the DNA TGTGCCAGCAGTGAGGGGATACAGGGAACTGGGGCCAACGTCCTGACTTTC. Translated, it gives CASSEGIQGTGANVLTF.

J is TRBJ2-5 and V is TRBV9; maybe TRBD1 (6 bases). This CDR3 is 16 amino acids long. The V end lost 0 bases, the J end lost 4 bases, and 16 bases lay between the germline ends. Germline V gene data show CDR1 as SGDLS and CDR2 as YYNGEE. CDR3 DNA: TGTGCCAGCAGCGTAGATTCAGGGGCACTCGGAGAGACCCAGTACTTC. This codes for CASSVDSGALGETQYF.

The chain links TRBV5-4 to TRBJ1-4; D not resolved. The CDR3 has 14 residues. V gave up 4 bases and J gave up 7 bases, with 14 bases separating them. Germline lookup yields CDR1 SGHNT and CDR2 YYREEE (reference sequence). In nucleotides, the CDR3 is TGTGCCAGCAGCGCGGGCCTTTTGGGTGAAAAACTGTTTTTT. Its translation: CASSAGLLGEKLFF.

The CDR3 loop reads CASSYSPLGGAGEKLFF. Here the CDR3 DNA reads TGTGCCAGCAGCTACTCCCCTCTGGGGGGGGCTGGTGAAAAACTGTTTTTT. V usage is TRBV7-2 and J usage is TRBJ1-4; perhaps TRBD1 as D (6 bases). Germline V lookup: CDR1 SGHTA, CDR2 FQGNSA. V was clipped by 4 bases and J by 7 bases, with 22 bases between them. The CDR3 extends over 17 amino acids.

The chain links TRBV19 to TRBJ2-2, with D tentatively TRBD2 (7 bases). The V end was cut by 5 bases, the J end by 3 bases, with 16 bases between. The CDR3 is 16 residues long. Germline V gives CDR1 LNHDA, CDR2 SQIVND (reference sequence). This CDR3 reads CASSLRGGGDTGELFF. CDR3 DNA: TGTGCCAGTAGTTTGCGCGGGGGCGGTGACACCGGGGAGCTGTTTTTT.

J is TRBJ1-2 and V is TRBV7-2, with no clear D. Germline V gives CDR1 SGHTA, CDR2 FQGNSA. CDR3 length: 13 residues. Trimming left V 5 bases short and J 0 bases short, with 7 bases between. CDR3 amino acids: CASSPQANYGYTF. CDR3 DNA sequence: TGTGCCAGCAGCCCTCAGGCTAACTATGGCTACACCTTC. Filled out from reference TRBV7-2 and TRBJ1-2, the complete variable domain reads GAGVSQSPSNKVTEKGKDVELRCDPISGHTALYWYRQSLGQGLEFLIYFQGNSAPDKSGLPSDRFSAERTGGSVSTLTIQRTQQEDSAVYLCASSPQANYGYTFGSGTRLTVV.

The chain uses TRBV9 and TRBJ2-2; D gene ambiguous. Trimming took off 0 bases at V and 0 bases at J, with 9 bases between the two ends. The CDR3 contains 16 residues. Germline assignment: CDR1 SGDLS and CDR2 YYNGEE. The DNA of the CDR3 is TGTGCCAGCAGCGTAGCTACGGGTGCGAACACCGGGGAGCTGTTTTTT. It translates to CASSVATGANTGELFF. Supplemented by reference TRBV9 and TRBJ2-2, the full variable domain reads DSGVTQTPKHLITATGQRVTLRCSPRSGDLSVYWYQQSLDQGLQFLIQYYNGEERAKGNILERFSAQQFPDLHSELNLSSLELGDSALYFCASSVATGANTGELFFGEGSRLTVL.